This T cell receptor beta chain emerged from a study of OX40 agonist ivuxolimab in advanced cancers. Whole-study context: With a range of roughly 20 to 90, age averaged about 59 years, and around 83% were male.

Sequencing was performed with immunoSEQ multiplex PCR; in TCRdb, only in-frame clones are kept and a portion is missing. The profile shows approximately 15,000 clones, around 60% of them singletons. Samples were taken at baseline and on day 1 of cycles 4 and 7. Comments on this clone: The antigen is unknown.

Study-wide results and caveats: At 0.1 to 3.0 mg/kg, clonal expansion of CD4+ and CD8+ blood T cells had occurred by week 6. CD8+ T cells (on average) carried more expanded clones than CD4+ T cells.

This clonotype was obtained from an adult with an advanced solid tumor such as melanoma, head and neck, liver or kidney cancer. This specimen consisted of CD4+ or CD8+ T cells sorted from blood, obtained in a trial of the OX40 agonist ivuxolimab.

In DNA form, the CDR3 reads TGCGCCAGCAGTCTTTTCAAGCAGGGGTGGAAGAATCAGCCCCAGCATTTT. It specifies CASSLFKQGWKNQPQHF. This chain joins TRBV23-1 and TRBJ1-5; a possible D gene is TRBD1 (6 bases). TRBV23-1 is classed as an ORF, of uncertain function. This CDR3 spans 17 amino acids. Between the trimmed V and J ends, which lost 4 bases and 4 bases, there was a span of 20 bases.